This T cell receptor beta chain originates from a study of radiation and T cells in renal cell carcinoma. Indicated treatment: treatment-naive control, cytoreductive nephrectomy. The tumor was a clear cell renal cell carcinoma. Assay used: immunoSEQ multiplex PCR; TCRdb lists only in-frame clones, some missing. Of some 20,000 clones in the sample, around 63% were seen once. This CDR3 is built from 11 residues. Trimming took 1 base from V and 11 from J, leaving 5 bases between them. Germline CDR1 is SEHNR and CDR2 is FQNEAQ (reference sequence). The chain employs TRBV7-9 and TRBJ1-4; D is unresolved. The TCR originated in a man aged 45 to 65 with renal cell carcinoma. Sequencing used tumor tissue, obtained from a patient whose treatment was nephrectomy without radiotherapy. CDR3 loop: CASSLEGKLFF. The CDR3, as DNA: TGTGCCAGCAGCTTAGAAGGGAAACTGTTTTTT.